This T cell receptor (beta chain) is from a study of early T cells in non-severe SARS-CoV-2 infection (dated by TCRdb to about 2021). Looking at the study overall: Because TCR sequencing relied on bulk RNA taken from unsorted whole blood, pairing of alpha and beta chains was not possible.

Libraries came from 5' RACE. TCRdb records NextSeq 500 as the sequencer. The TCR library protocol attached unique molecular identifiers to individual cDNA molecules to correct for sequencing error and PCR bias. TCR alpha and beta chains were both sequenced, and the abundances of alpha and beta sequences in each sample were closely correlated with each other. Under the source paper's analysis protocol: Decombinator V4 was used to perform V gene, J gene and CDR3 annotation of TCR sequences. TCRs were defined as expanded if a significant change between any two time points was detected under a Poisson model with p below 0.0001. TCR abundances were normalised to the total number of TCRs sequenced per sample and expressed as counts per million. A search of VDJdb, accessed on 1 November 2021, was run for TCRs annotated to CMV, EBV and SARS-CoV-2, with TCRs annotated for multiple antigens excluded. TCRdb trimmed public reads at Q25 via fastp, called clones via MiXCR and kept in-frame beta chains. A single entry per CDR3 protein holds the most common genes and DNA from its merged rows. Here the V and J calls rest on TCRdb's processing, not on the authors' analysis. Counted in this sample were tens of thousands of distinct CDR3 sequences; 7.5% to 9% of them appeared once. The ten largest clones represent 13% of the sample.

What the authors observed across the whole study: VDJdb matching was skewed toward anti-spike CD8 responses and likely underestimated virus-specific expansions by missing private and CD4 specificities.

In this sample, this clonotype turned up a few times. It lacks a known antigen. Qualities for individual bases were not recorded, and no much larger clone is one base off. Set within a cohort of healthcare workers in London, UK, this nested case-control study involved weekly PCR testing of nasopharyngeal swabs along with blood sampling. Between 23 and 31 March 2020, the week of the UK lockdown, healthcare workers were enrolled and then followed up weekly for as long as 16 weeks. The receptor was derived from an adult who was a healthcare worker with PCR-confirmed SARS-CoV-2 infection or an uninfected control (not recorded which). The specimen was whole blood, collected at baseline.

The bases are TGTGCCAGCAGTGGCCGGGACAACTACGAGCAGTACTTC. This translates into CASSGRDNYEQYF. The rearranged chain carries TRBV28 and TRBJ2-7; a weak D assignment points to TRBD1 (6 bases agree). CDR1 and CDR2 were assigned from the germline V gene as MDHEN and SYDVKM. The CDR3 contains 13 residues, cysteine and phenylalanine counted. Only the CDR3 DNA stays, 39 bases, in frame from base 1. V is pared back by 5 bases and J by 3 bases, with 11 bases lying between the germline termini.